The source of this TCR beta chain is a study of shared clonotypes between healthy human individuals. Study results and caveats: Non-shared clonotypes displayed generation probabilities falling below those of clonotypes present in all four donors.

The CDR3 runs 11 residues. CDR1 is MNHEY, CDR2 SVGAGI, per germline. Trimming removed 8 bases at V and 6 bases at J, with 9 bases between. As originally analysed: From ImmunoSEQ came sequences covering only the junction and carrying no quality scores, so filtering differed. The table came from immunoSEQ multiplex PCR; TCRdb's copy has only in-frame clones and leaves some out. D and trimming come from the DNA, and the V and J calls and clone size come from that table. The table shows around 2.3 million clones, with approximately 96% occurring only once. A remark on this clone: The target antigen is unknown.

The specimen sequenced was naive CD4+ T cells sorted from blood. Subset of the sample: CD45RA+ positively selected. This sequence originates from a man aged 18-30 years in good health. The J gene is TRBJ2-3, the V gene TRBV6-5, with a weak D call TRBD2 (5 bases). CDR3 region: CASWSGDTQYF. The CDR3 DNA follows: TGTGCCAGCTGGTCGGGGGATACGCAGTATTTT.